This TCR beta chain was sequenced in a study of blood T cell repertoires in COVID-19. Turning to the study itself: The cDNA or gDNA used as material had been derived from T cells, B-cell-depleted T cells, or PBMCs.

The CDR3 has 17 residues. The trim removed 3 bases at V and 5 bases at J, leaving 12 bases unmatched. CDR1 and CDR2 from the germline V gene are SGDLS and YYNGEE. Original data processing: Reference gene primer amplification gave nucleated cell count estimates. Sequencing was performed with immunoSEQ multiplex PCR; in TCRdb, only in-frame clones are kept and a portion is missing. For V, J and clone size, that table is used; D and trimming come from the DNA. Of over 95,000 clones in the sample, over 80% are singletons; the top ten hold around 4.5%. The sequencing sample was made of peripheral blood. This receptor was taken from a woman between 45 and 60 years old with acute or convalescent COVID-19. The chain joins TRBV9 to TRBJ2-3; 10 nucleotides match TRBD2. DNA for the CDR3: TGTGCCAGCAGCGAGGGACTTAGCGGGGGGCCTGGAGATACGCAGTATTTT. It yields the protein CASSEGLSGGPGDTQYF.